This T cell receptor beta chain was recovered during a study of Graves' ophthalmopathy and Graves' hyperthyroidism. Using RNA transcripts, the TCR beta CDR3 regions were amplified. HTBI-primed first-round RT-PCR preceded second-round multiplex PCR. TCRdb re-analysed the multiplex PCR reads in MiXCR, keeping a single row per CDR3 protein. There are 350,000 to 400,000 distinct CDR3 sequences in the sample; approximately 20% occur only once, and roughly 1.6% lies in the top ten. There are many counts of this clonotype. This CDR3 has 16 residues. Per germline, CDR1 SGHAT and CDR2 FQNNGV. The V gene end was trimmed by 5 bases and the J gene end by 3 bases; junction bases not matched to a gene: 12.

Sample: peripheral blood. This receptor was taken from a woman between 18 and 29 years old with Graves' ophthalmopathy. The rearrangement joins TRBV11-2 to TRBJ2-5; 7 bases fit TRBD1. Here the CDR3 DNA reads TGTGCCAGCAGCCGAAAAATGGGACAGCATAAAGAGACCCAGTACTTC. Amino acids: CASSRKMGQHKETQYF.